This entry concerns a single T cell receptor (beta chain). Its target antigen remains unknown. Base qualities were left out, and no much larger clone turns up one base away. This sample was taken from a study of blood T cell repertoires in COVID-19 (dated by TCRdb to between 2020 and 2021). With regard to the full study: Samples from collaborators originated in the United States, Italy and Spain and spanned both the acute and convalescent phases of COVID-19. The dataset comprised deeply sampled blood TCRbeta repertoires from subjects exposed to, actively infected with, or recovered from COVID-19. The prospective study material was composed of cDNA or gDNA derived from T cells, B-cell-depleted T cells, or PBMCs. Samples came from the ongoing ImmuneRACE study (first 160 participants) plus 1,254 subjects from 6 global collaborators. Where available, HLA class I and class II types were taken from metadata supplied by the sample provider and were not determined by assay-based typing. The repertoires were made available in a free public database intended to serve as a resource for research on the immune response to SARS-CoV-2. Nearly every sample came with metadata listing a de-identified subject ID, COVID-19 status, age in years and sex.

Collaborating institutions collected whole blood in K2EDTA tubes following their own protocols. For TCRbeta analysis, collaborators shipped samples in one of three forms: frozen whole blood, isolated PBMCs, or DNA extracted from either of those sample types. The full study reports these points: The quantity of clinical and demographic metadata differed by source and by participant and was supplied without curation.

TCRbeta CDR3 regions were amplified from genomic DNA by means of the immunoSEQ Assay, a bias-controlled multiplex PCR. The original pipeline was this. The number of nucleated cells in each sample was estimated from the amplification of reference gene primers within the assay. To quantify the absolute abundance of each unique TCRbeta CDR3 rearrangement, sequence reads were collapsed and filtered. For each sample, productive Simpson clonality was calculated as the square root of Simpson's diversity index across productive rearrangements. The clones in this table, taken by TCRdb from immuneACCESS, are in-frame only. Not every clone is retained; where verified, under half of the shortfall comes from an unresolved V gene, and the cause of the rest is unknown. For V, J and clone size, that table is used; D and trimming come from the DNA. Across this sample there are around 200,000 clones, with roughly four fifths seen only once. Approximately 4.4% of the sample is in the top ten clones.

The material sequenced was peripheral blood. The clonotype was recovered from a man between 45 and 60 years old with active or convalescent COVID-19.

The DNA sequence is given as TGTGCCAGCAGCCCCCCCGGGAAGGCCGATACGCAGTATTTT. Its translation reads: CASSPPGKADTQYF. This receptor chain uses TRBV11-2 and TRBJ2-3; matching of 5 bases hints at TRBD2 as the D gene. V was cut back by 5 bases and J by 6 bases, leaving a gap of 15 bases between them. Reading the germline V gene gives CDR1 SGHAT and CDR2 FQNNGV. Including the terminal cysteine and phenylalanine, the CDR3 comprises 14 residues. Kept here is only the CDR3 DNA, which spans 42 bases and is read in frame from base 1. Extended through the reference TRBV11-2 and TRBJ2-3 proteins, this CDR3 yields the full variable domain: EAGVAQSPRYKIIEKRQSVAFWCNPISGHATLYWYQQILGQGPKLLIQFQNNGVVDDSQLPKDRFSAERLKGVDSTLKIQPAKLEDSAVYLCASSPPGKADTQYFGPGTRLTVL.